This T cell receptor (beta chain) was sequenced during a study of technical replicates of blood from four donors. Clones were read by immunoSEQ multiplex PCR, and TCRdb kept only the in-frame ones, dropping some. The sample holds tens of thousands of clones, approximately 75% seen once. The CDR3 has 16 residues. V was pared by 4 bases and J by 8 bases, with 24 bases between. Per the germline V gene, CDR1 is SGHRS and CDR2 is YFSETQ. The specimen was PBMCs. The chain uses TRBV5-1 and TRBJ1-2, with D tentatively TRBD1 (6 bases). The clonotype comes from a human donor in good health. Some clones in this sample may be carry-over from other donors' samples. CDR3 in amino acids: CASSGDPGHRGGGYTF. CDR3 in DNA: TGCGCCAGCAGCGGGGACCCGGGACACCGGGGGGGAGGCTACACCTTC.